A selection of T cell receptor beta chains follows, all from one sample in a study of vaccination effects on CD4 cells after COVID-19. These receptors' antigens are unknown. Clones were read by immunoSEQ multiplex PCR, and TCRdb kept only the in-frame ones, dropping some. The table records 70,000 or so clones, around 72% of them present only once. The specimen was CD4+ T cells from PBMCs cultured with HIV peptides, collected before COVID-19 vaccination. These receptors were obtained from a human donor who had a prior SARS-CoV-2 infection. Both conserved end residues are part of each CDR3. The order of the fields is V gene, D gene, clone size, J gene, CDR3 protein, CDR3 DNA. The D gene is left open where the match is weak. Some rows mark clone size as missing; the rest say once, few, many or name a class of expanded clone.

TRBV12-5	TRBD1	NA	TRBJ1-1	CASGLTRIGQGNRETEAFF	TGTGCTAGTGGTTTGACACGAATCGGACAGGGGAACAGAGAAACTGAAGCTTTCTTT
TRBV18	NA	few	TRBJ2-1	CASSPRATNEQFF	TGTGCCAGCTCACCCCGGGCCACCAATGAGCAGTTCTTC
TRBV5-1	TRBD2	NA	TRBJ2-3	CASSLQGGGQDTQYF	TGCGCCAGCAGCTTACAGGGCGGGGGGCAGGATACGCAGTATTTT
TRBV7-9	TRBD2	once	TRBJ2-3	CASSQSGTLAGGDTDTQYF	TGTGCCAGCAGCCAATCCGGGACACTAGCGGGAGGGGACACAGATACGCAGTATTTT
TRBV2	NA	once	TRBJ1-1	CASSSGGLNTEAFF	TGTGCCAGCAGTAGCGGCGGATTGAACACTGAAGCTTTCTTT
TRBV30	NA	NA	TRBJ2-5	CALSRGTGTQYF	TGTGCCCTGAGCCGGGGGACTGGGACCCAGTACTTC
TRBV6-1	TRBD2	NA	TRBJ2-1	CASSGTSASTYNEQFF	TGTGCCAGCAGTGGGACTAGCGCCAGCACCTACAATGAGCAGTTCTTC
TRBV5-4	NA	NA	TRBJ2-2	CASSYDSTGELFF	TGTGCCAGCAGCTACGACAGCACCGGGGAGCTGTTTTTT
TRBV2	NA	few	TRBJ1-4	CASSLQGGAGEKLFF	TGTGCCAGCAGTCTCCAGGGAGGGGCGGGTGAAAAACTGTTTTTT
TRBV5-1	TRBD2	NA	TRBJ2-5	CASSFTTSGSGFETQYF	TGCGCCAGCAGCTTTACGACTAGCGGGAGCGGGTTCGAGACCCAGTACTTC
TRBV6-5	NA	NA	TRBJ1-2	CATTPAGFTRGGYTF	TGTGCCACCACCCCGGCAGGGTTCACGCGTGGCGGCTACACCTTC
TRBV4-3	NA	NA	TRBJ2-5	CASSQGVQETQYF	TGCGCCAGCAGCCAAGGGGTTCAAGAGACCCAGTACTTC
TRBV2	TRBD2	NA	TRBJ2-1	CASIGLLAGLVHEQFF	TGTGCCAGCATTGGTTTGCTAGCGGGATTGGTGCATGAGCAGTTCTTC
TRBV19	NA	NA	TRBJ1-5	CASSPRTQSPPQHF	TGTGCCAGTAGTCCCCGGACCCAATCCCCGCCCCAGCATTTT
TRBV10-3	NA	NA	TRBJ2-1	CMSRGLLNEQFF	TGTATGAGCCGGGGGCTTCTCAATGAGCAGTTCTTC
TRBV6-5	TRBD2	NA	TRBJ2-1	CASSYSIGEGEQFF	TGTGCCAGCAGTTACTCGATCGGGGAGGGTGAGCAGTTCTTC
TRBV18	NA	NA	TRBJ2-6	CASSDSGANVLTF	TGTGCCAGCTCGGATTCTGGGGCCAACGTCCTGACTTTC
TRBV5-6	NA	NA	TRBJ2-3	CASSLGGRYTDTQYF	TGTGCCAGCAGCTTGGGTGGGCGGTACACAGATACGCAGTATTTT